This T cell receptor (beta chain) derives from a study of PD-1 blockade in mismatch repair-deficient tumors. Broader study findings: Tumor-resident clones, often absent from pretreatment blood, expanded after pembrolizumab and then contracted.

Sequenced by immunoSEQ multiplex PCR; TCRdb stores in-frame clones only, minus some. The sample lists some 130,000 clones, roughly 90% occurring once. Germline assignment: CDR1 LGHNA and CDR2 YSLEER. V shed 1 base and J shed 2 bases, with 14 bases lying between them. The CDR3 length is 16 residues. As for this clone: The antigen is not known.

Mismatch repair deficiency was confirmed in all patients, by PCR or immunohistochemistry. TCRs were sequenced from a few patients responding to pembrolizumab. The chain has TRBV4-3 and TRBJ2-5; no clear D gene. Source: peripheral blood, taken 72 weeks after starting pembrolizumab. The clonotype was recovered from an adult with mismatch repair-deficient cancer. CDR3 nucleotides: TGCGCCAGCAGCCAAGGCCTATGGGCTAGACAAGAGACCCAGTACTTC. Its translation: CASSQGLWARQETQYF.